The 21 T cell receptor beta chains below were found in one sample sequenced in a study of blood T cell repertoires in COVID-19. TCRdb keeps only in-frame clones here, not all; method: immunoSEQ multiplex PCR. In the table there are tens of thousands of clones, around nine tenths of which are singletons. Sample: peripheral blood. The source is an older man with active or convalescent COVID-19.

V and J are TRBV28 and TRBJ1-5; 8 nucleotides align to TRBD1. The ends lost 4 bases at V and 5 bases at J; junction bases unmatched: 7. Per germline, CDR1 MDHEN and CDR2 SYDVKM. The CDR3 totals 15 residues. The CDR3 loop reads CASSSLDRAYQPQHF. The CDR3 DNA follows: TGTGCCAGCAGTTCCCTGGACAGGGCCTATCAGCCCCAGCATTTT. Variable domain in full (rest from reference TRBV28 and TRBJ1-5): DVKVTQSSRYLVKRTGEKVFLECVQDMDHENMFWYRQDPGLGLRLIYFSYDVKMKEKGDIPEGYSVSREKKERFSLILESASTNQTSMYLCASSSLDRAYQPQHFGDGTRLSIL.

Note on this clone: Germline and junction disagree at one end, which may indicate a read error. V gene TRBV27 combines with J gene TRBJ2-7; D perhaps matches TRBD1 (6 bases). The CDR3 consists of 14 residues. Germline-derived CDR1 and CDR2 are MNHEY and SMNVEV (reference sequence). The chain's CDR3 is CASSLSGSGAEIRF. CDR3 DNA: TGTGCCAGCAGTTTATCGGGGTCAGGGGCAGAAATTCGCTTC.

The chain carries TRBV5-1 and TRBJ1-1; D unclear. Deletions cut 5 bases from V and 3 bases from J, with 14 bases between. The germline CDR1 and CDR2 sequences are SGHRS and YFSETQ. There are 14 residues in the CDR3. The CDR3 DNA sequence: TGCGCCAGCAGTTCTAGCACGGAGGACACTGAAGCTTTCTTT. Protein: CASSSSTEDTEAFF.

This clone was seen once. This rearrangement joins TRBV4-1 to TRBJ2-1, with D perhaps matching TRBD1 (6 bases). Germline values: CDR1 MGHRA, CDR2 YSYEKL. V shed 3 bases and J shed 6 bases, with 12 bases lying between them. The CDR3 contains 14 residues. In DNA form, the CDR3 reads TGCGCCAGCAGCCACCAGACAGGTATCAATGAGCAGTTCTTC. Its protein is CASSHQTGINEQFF.

The rearrangement joins TRBV4-3 to TRBJ1-1, with D maybe TRBD1 (6 bases). Trimming removed 3 bases at V and 0 bases at J, with 14 bases between. The CDR3 has 16 residues. Germline CDR1 reads LGHNA; CDR2 reads YSLEER. The chain's CDR3 is CASSQWTVGMNTEAFF. The DNA of the CDR3 is TGCGCCAGCAGCCAGTGGACAGTTGGAATGAACACTGAAGCTTTCTTT.

CDR3 sequence (DNA): TGTGCCAGCAGTTATCTCGTCACACCCTACAATGAGCAGTTCTTC. It codes for CASSYLVTPYNEQFF. The gene calls are TRBV6-2 or TRBV6-3 and TRBJ2-1; no firm D call. The CDR3 runs 15 residues. Between the trimmed V and J ends, which lost 3 bases and 2 bases, there was a span of 11 bases. Germline assignment: CDR1 MNHEY and CDR2 SVGEGT.

This chain connects TRBV21-1 to TRBJ2-7; TRBD2 is the table's D call and was not checked against the DNA. TRBV21-1 is reported as a pseudogene. CDR3 length: 19 amino acids. CDR3: CASSQREGSALVETYEQYF. The CDR3 nucleotides are TGTGCCAGCAGCCAAAGGGAGGGATCCGCGTTGGTGGAAACGTACGAGCAGTACTTC.

The CDR3 DNA sequence: TGCAGCGTCCGGAACACTGAAGCTTTCTTT. As protein: CSVRNTEAFF. The V and J genes are TRBV29-1 and TRBJ1-1, with no clear D. The CDR3 has 10 residues. V lost 6 bases and J 1 base, leaving 3 bases between the germline ends. Looked up from germline, CDR1 is SQVTM and CDR2 is ANQGSEA.

This rearrangement joins TRBV6-5 to TRBJ1-2; D gene uncertain. CDR1 is MNHEY, CDR2 SVGAGI, per germline. The CDR3 loop spans 13 amino acids. Trimming removed 2 bases from V and 4 bases from J, with 8 bases in between. CDR3 in amino acids: CASSYGDFYGYTF. The DNA for the CDR3 is TGTGCCAGCAGTTACGGCGACTTCTATGGCTACACCTTC.

The chain employs TRBV25-1 and TRBJ2-5; D may be TRBD2 (6 bases). The length of the CDR3 is 14 residues. Germline V gives CDR1 MGHDK, CDR2 SYGVNS. The V end was cut by 7 bases, the J end by 1 base, with 13 bases between. CDR3 bases: TGTGCCAGCATGGGGGGAGTTTCCCAAGAGACCCAGTACTTC. Amino acid sequence: CASMGGVSQETQYF.

The chain carries TRBV24-1 and TRBJ2-3, with D uncertain. Per the germline V gene, CDR1 is KGHDR and CDR2 is SFDVKD. The CDR3 is 11 amino acids. The V end lost 9 bases, the J end lost 6 bases, and 9 bases lay between the germline ends. Written as DNA, the CDR3 is TGTGCCACCGGAGACGGGGATACGCAGTATTTT. It specifies CATGDGDTQYF.

The chain combines TRBV20-1 with TRBJ2-7; no definite D call. The V and J ends lost 2 bases and 4 bases respectively, with 6 bases between them. This CDR3 is 11 amino acids long. Germline V gene data show CDR1 as DFQATT and CDR2 as SNEGSKA (reference sequence). The CDR3, as DNA: TGCAGTGCTAGATTTCGGTACGAGCAGTACTTC. Translated, it gives CSARFRYEQYF.

The chain is built from TRBV18 and TRBJ2-2; tentatively, D is TRBD1 (6 bases). The CDR3 totals 13 residues. The germline V and J ends were trimmed by 6 bases and 3 bases, with 8 bases remaining between them. The germline CDR1 and CDR2 sequences are KGHSH and LQKENI. CDR3 region: CASSHRDTGELFF. The CDR3 bases are TGTGCCAGCTCCCACAGGGACACCGGGGAGCTGTTTTTT.

This clone was seen once. This sequence joins TRBV7-2 and TRBJ1-3; D perhaps matches TRBD1 (6 bases). The CDR3 loop spans 15 amino acids. The V end lost 5 bases, the J end lost 2 bases, and 13 bases lay between the germline ends. The germline V gene has CDR1 SGHTA and CDR2 FQGNSA. The CDR3 DNA is TGTGCCAGCAGCCAAGCCCCAGGGGCTGGAAACACCATATATTTT. Translating it yields CASSQAPGAGNTIYF.

This chain links TRBV1 with TRBJ1-1; the D call in the table, TRBD1, was not verified against the DNA. TRBV1 is shown as a pseudogene. The CDR3 totals 12 residues. CDR3 in DNA: TGCACCATTTCCTTAGGGGAAACTGAAGCTTTCTTT. Protein sequence: CTISLGETEAFF.

This clone was detected only once. This chain joins TRBV5-1 and TRBJ1-4; 12 bases are a match to TRBD1. The CDR3 is made up of 16 amino acids. V was pared by 4 bases and J by 8 bases, with 9 bases of the junction left unmatched. The germline V gene encodes CDR1 SGHRS and CDR2 YFSETQ. The CDR3, as DNA: TGCGCCAGCAGCGCCGGGACAGGGGGCCCTAGGGAAAAACTGTTTTTT. Translation gives CASSAGTGGPREKLFF.

The CDR3 loop is CATSRNLDRGADTQYF. CDR3 nucleotides: TGTGCCACCAGCAGAAACCTAGACAGGGGCGCAGATACGCAGTATTTT. This rearrangement joins TRBV15 to TRBJ2-3, with 8 bases lining up with TRBD1. The CDR3 is 16 residues long. Germline CDR1 is LNHNV and CDR2 is YYDKDF (reference sequence). Germline trimming cut 2 bases from V and 4 bases from J; bases unmatched to any gene: 8.

The chain links TRBV2 to TRBJ1-1; no definite D call. This CDR3 contains 15 residues. From germline, CDR1 is SNHLY and CDR2 FYNNEI. V lost 5 bases to trimming and J lost 4 bases, with 17 bases between them. DNA of the CDR3: TGTGCCAGCAGTCCCCGGATCCGCCAGGTCACTGAAGCTTTCTTT. Protein product: CASSPRIRQVTEAFF.

The chain joins TRBV5-4 to TRBJ2-3; 12 positions agree with TRBD2. The CDR3 runs to 16 residues. Trimming took 4 bases from V and 2 from J; bases not matched to a gene: 5. Germline CDR1 and CDR2: SGHNT and YYREEE (reference sequence). CDR3 nucleotides: TGTGCCAGCAGCAGGGGGACTAGCGGGCCCACAGATACGCAGTATTTT. Residues: CASSRGTSGPTDTQYF.

The chain is built from TRBV24-1 and TRBJ2-1; TRBD1 aligns across 7 bases. Germline CDR1 reads KGHDR; CDR2 reads SFDVKD. The CDR3 consists of 16 residues. V shed 6 bases, J shed 0 bases, and the junction held 7 bases outside the gene matches. The CDR3 sequence: CATSYNTGDSYNEQFF. CDR3 coding DNA: TGTGCCACCAGTTACAATACAGGGGACTCCTACAATGAGCAGTTCTTC.

The V and J genes are TRBV19 and TRBJ1-2; 11 bases fit TRBD1. V shed 6 bases and J 4 bases; nucleotides not matched to a gene: 4. From germline, CDR1 is LNHDA and CDR2 SQIVND (reference sequence). The CDR3 length is 14 residues. The CDR3 bases are TGTGCCAGTAGATCCGGGACAGGGGGCTATGGCTACACCTTC. This sequence encodes CASRSGTGGYGYTF.